The 9 T cell receptor beta chains listed next were all sequenced from one sample in a study of T cell changes during pregnancy in multiple sclerosis. TCRdb keeps only in-frame clones here, not all; method: immunoSEQ multiplex PCR. The table has 77,000 or so clones, about 94% seen once. Sequenced material: peripheral blood, taken in the second trimester of pregnancy. The receptors shown here come from a female donor in good health, enrolled as a control in a pregnancy study.

The chain links TRBV19 to TRBJ1-2; the D is unclear. The CDR3 spans 13 residues. V dropped 5 bases and J dropped 8 bases, with 15 bases sitting between them. CDR1 and CDR2 (germline): LNHDA, SQIVND (reference sequence). The CDR3 is CASSPSDGEGYTF. The CDR3 region has the DNA TGTGCCAGTAGTCCCTCGGACGGGGAGGGCTACACCTTC.

The gene calls are TRBV9 and TRBJ2-2; the match to TRBD2 covers 13 bases. The CDR3 is 16 residues long. Trimming took 3 bases from V and 4 from J; bases not matched to a gene: 3. Germline V gene sequence: CDR1 SGDLS, CDR2 YYNGEE. For the CDR3, the DNA is TGTGCCAGCAGCGCGGGACTAGCGGGGACCACCGGGGAGCTGTTTTTT. It codes for CASSAGLAGTTGELFF.

This rearrangement joins TRBV19 to TRBJ1-2; D is unclear. Germline CDR1 is LNHDA and CDR2 is SQIVND (reference sequence). The CDR3 is 16 residues long. Trimming shortened V by 5 bases and J by 0 bases, and 16 bases separated the two germline ends. The CDR3 bases are TGTGCCAGTAGTCCCCCCCTGGTGGAGGCTAACTATGGCTACACCTTC. Its protein is CASSPPLVEANYGYTF.

V usage is TRBV30 and J usage is TRBJ2-1; TRBD1 is a possible D gene (5 bases). Trimming stripped 5 bases from V and 10 bases from J, with 15 bases between. The CDR3 length is 12 residues. Germline CDR1 is GTSNPN and CDR2 is SVGIG (reference sequence). The CDR3 sequence is CAWALGPSEQFF. Written as DNA, the CDR3 is TGTGCCTGGGCCCTGGGGCCGTCCGAGCAGTTCTTC.

The chain couples TRBV27 to TRBJ2-3, with a tentative D call TRBD1 (5 bases). V lost 7 bases to trimming and J lost 5 bases, with 7 bases between them. The germline CDR1 and CDR2 sequences are MNHEY and SMNVEV (reference sequence). The CDR3 is made up of 11 amino acids. DNA of the CDR3: TGTGCCAGCATCCAGGGAGATACGCAGTATTTT. This codes for CASIQGDTQYF.

The gene calls are TRBV5-5 and TRBJ1-1; TRBD1 matches 7 bases. The germline CDR1 and CDR2 sequences are SGHKS and YYEKEE (reference sequence). With 4 bases clipped from V and 4 bases from J, the junction kept 7 bases outside the gene matches. The CDR3 has 14 residues. The CDR3 DNA reads as TGTGCCAGCAGCCCGGGACAGTGGACCACTGAAGCTTTCTTT. It translates to CASSPGQWTTEAFF.

This rearrangement joins TRBV21-1 to TRBJ2-7; the table assigns TRBD1, which was not confirmed against the DNA. TRBV21-1 is a pseudogene segment. CDR3 length: 14 residues. The CDR3 is CASSLPDSNYEQYF. The CDR3 DNA reads as TGTGCCAGCAGCTTACCCGACAGTAATTACGAGCAGTACTTC.

This clone ranks as medium-sized. The genes are TRBV6-4 and TRBJ2-3; 10 nucleotides agree with TRBD2. CDR3 length equals 15 residues. V lost 0 bases and J lost 4; bases outside the gene matches: 1. The V gene's germline CDR1 is MRHNA and CDR2 SNTAGT. DNA of the CDR3: TGTGCCAGCAGTGACTCAGCGGGGGGGCCAGATACGCAGTATTTT. Translating it yields CASSDSAGGPDTQYF.

A few counts support this clone. The chain recombines TRBV30 with TRBJ1-1; 9 bases match TRBD1. Germline V gene data show CDR1 as GTSNPN and CDR2 as SVGIG (reference sequence). CDR3 length: 13 residues. V was clipped by 4 bases and J by 10 bases; unmatched bases: 10. The CDR3 loop is CAWKGQGSVRAFF. CDR3 in DNA: TGTGCCTGGAAGGGACAGGGTTCTGTGAGAGCTTTCTTT.